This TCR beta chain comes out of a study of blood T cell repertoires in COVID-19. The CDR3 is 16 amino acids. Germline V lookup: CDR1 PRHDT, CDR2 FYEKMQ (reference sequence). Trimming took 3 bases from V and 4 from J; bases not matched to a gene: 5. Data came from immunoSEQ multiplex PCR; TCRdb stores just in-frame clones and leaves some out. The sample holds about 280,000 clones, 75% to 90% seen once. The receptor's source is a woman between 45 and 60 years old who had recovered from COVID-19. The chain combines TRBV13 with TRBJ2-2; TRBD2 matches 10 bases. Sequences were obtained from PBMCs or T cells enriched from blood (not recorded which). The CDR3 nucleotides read TGTGCCAGCAGCTTCGGACTAGCGGCCCGCACCGGGGAGCTGTTTTTT. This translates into CASSFGLAARTGELFF.